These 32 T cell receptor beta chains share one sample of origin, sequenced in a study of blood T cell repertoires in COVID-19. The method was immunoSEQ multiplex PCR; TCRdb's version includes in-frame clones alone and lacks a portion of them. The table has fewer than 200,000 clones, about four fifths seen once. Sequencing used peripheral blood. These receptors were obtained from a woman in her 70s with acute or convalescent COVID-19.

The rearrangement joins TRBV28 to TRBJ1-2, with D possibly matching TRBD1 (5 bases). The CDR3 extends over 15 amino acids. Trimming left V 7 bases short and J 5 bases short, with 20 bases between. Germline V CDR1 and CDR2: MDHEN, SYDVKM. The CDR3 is CASTFRGVIGYGYTF. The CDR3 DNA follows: TGTGCCAGCACCTTCCGGGGGGTGATTGGGTATGGCTACACCTTC.

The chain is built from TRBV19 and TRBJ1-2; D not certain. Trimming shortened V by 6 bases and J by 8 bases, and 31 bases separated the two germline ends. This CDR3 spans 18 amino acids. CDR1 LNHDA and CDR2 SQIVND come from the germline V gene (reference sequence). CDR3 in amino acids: CASSKAPALRREKRGYTF. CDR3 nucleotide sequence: TGTGCCAGTAGCAAGGCGCCCGCGCTCAGGCGGGAAAAGAGGGGCTACACCTTC. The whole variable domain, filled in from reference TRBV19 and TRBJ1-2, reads DGGITQSPKYLFRKEGQNVTLSCEQNLNHDAMYWYRQDPGQGLRLIYYSQIVNDFQKGDIAEGYSVSREKKESFPLTVTSAQKNPTAFYLCASSKAPALRREKRGYTFGSGTRLTVV.

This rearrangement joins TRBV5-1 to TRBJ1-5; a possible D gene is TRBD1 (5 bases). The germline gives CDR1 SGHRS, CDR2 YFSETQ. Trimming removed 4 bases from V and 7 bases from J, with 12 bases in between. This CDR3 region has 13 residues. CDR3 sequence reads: CASSPGGEQPQHF. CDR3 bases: TGCGCCAGCAGCCCGGGAGGGGAGCAGCCCCAGCATTTT.

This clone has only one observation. As DNA, the CDR3 is TGTGCCAGTAGTACAGGGGGCTCGGGCACTGAAGCTTTCTTT. This encodes CASSTGGSGTEAFF. This chain uses TRBV19 with TRBJ1-1; TRBD1 agrees at 8 bases. The CDR3 loop spans 14 amino acids. CDR1 LNHDA and CDR2 SQIVND come from the germline V gene (reference sequence). V shed 4 bases, J shed 4 bases, and the junction held 5 bases outside the gene matches.

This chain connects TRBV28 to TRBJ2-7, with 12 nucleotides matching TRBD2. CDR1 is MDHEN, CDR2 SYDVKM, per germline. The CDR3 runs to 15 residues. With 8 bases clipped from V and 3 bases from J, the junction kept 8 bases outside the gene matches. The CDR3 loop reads CASSETSGRIYEQYF. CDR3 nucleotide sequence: TGTGCCAGCTCGGAGACTAGCGGGAGAATCTACGAGCAGTACTTC.

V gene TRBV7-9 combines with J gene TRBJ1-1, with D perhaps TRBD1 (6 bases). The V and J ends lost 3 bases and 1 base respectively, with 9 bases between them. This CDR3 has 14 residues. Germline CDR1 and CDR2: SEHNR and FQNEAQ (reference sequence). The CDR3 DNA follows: TGTGCCAGCAGCTTTCGGGACAAGAACACTGAAGCTTTCTTT. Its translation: CASSFRDKNTEAFF.

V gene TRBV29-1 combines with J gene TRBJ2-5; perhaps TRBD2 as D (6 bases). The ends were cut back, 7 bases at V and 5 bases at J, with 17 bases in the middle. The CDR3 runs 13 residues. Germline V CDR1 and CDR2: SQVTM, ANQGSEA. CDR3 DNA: TGCAGCGGAAGACTAGGCGGGCGGGAGACCCAGTACTTC. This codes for CSGRLGGRETQYF.

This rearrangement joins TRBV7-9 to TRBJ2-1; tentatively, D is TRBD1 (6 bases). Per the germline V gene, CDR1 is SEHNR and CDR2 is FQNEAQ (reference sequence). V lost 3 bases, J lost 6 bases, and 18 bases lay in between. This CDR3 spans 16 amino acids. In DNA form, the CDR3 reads TGTGCCAGCAGCTTGGGGGCAGCGCCTCTGGGCAATGAGCAGTTCTTC. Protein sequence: CASSLGAAPLGNEQFF.

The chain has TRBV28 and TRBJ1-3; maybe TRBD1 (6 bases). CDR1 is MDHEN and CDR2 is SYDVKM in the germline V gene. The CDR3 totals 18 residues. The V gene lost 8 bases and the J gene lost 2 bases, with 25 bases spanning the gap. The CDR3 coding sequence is TGTGCCAGCCGAAAGGCTGGGGTAGGGGGAACTACTGGAAACACCATATATTTT. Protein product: CASRKAGVGGTTGNTIYF.

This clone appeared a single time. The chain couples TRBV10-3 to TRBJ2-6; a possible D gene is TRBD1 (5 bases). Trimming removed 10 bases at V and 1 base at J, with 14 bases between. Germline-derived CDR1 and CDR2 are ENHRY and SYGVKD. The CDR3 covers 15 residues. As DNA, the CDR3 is TGTGCCACTTCACAAACAGGTTCTGGGGCCAACGTCCTGACTTTC. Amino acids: CATSQTGSGANVLTF.

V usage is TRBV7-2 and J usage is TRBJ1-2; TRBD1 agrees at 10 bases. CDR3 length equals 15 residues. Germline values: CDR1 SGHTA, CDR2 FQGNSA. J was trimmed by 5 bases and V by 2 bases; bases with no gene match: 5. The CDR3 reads CASSLTTGGGYGYTF. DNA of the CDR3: TGTGCCAGCAGCTTAACGACAGGGGGCGGGTATGGCTACACCTTC.

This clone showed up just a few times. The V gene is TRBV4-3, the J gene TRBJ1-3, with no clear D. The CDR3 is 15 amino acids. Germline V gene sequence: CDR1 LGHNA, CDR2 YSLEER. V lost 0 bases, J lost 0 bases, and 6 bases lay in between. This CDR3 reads CASSQEANSGNTIYF. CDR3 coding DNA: TGCGCCAGCAGCCAAGAAGCGAACTCTGGAAACACCATATATTTT.

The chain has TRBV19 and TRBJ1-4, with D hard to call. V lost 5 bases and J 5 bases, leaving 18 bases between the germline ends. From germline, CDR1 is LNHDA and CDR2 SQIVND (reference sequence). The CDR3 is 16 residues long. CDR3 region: CASSFVSAGRNEKLFF. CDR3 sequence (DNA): TGTGCCAGTAGTTTCGTTTCGGCAGGTCGAAATGAAAAACTGTTTTTT.

The CDR3 protein is CASSQWMRGYNEQFF. For the CDR3, the DNA is TGCGCCAGCAGCCAGTGGATGAGAGGCTACAATGAGCAGTTCTTC. This rearrangement joins TRBV4-3 to TRBJ2-1; D gene ambiguous. The V gene lost 3 bases and the J gene lost 3 bases, with 12 bases spanning the gap. Germline CDR1 and CDR2: LGHNA and YSLEER. CDR3 length: 15 residues.

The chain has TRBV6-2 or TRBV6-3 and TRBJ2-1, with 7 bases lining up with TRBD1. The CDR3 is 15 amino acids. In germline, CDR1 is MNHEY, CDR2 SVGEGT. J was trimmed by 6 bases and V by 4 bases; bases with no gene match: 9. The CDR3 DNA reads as TGTGCCAGCAGTTTCTCAGGGGGAAAAATCAATGAGCAGTTCTTC. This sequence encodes CASSFSGGKINEQFF.

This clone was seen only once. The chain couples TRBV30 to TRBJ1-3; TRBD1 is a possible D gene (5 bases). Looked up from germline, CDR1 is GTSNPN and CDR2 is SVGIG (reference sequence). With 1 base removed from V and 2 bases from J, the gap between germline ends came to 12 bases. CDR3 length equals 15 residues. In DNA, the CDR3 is TGTGCCTGGAGTGGCCGGGGAGGGGCTGGAAACACCATATATTTT. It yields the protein CAWSGRGGAGNTIYF. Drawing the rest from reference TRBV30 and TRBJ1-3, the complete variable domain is SQTIHQWPATLVQPVGSPLSLECTVEGTSNPNLYWYRQAAGRGLQLLFYSVGIGQISSEVPQNLSASRPQDRQFILSSKKLLLSDSGFYLCAWSGRGGAGNTIYFGEGSWLTVV.

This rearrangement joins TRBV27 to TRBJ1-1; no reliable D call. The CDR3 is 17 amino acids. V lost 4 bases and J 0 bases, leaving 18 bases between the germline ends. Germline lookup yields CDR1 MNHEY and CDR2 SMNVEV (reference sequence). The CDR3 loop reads CASSYRLRGNMNTEAFF. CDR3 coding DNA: TGTGCCAGCAGTTACCGACTGCGGGGAAACATGAACACTGAAGCTTTCTTT.

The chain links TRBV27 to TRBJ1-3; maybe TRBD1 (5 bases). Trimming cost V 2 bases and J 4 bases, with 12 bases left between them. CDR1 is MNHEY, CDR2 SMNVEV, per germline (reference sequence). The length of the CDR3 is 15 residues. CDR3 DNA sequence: TGTGCCAGCAGTTTAATGGGGACTATCGGAAACACCATATATTTT. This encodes CASSLMGTIGNTIYF.

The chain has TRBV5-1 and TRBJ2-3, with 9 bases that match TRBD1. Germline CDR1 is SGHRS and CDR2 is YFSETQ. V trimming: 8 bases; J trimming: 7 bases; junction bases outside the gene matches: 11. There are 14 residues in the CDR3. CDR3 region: CASQTGTGTNTQYF. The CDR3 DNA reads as TGCGCCAGTCAGACCGGGACAGGGACGAATACGCAGTATTTT.

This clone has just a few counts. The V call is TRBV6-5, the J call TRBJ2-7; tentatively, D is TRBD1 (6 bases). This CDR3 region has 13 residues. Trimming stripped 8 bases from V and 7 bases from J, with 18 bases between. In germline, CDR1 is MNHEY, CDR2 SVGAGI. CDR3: CASGRDMSMEQYF. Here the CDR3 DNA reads TGTGCCAGCGGCCGGGACATGTCTATGGAGCAGTACTTC.

Written as DNA, the CDR3 is TGTGCCTGGAGGATCCCGGGAGCCACAGATACGCAGTATTTT. Translated, it gives CAWRIPGATDTQYF. The V gene is TRBV30, the J gene TRBJ2-3, with D possibly matching TRBD2 (6 bases). The germline gives CDR1 GTSNPN, CDR2 SVGIG (reference sequence). The CDR3 covers 14 residues. V gave up 3 bases and J gave up 2 bases, with 12 bases separating them.

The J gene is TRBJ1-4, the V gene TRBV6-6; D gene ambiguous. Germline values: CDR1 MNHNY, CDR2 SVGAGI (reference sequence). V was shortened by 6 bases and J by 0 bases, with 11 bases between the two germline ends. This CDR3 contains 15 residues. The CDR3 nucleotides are TGTGCCAGCAGACCTCACAGTGCAACTAATGAAAAACTGTTTTTT. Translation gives CASRPHSATNEKLFF.

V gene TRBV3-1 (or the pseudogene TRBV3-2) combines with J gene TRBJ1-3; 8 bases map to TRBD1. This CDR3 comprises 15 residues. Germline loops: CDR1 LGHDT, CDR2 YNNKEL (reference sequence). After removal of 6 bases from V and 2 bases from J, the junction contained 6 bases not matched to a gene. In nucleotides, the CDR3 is TGTGCCAGCAGACCCGCAGGGGGCCCTGGAAACACCATATATTTT. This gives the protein CASRPAGGPGNTIYF.

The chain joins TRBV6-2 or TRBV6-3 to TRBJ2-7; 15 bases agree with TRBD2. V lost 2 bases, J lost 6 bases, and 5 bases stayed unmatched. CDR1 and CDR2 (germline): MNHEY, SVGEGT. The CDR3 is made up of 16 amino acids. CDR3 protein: CASSYAGLAGGREQYF. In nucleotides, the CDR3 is TGTGCCAGCAGTTACGCCGGACTAGCGGGGGGGCGCGAGCAGTACTTC.

This CDR3 reads CASRDRNNEQFF. CDR3 nucleotides: TGTGCCAGTAGAGACAGGAACAATGAGCAGTTCTTC. The V call is TRBV28, the J call TRBJ2-1; D is possibly TRBD1 (6 bases). This CDR3 comprises 12 residues. Per the germline V gene, CDR1 is MDHEN and CDR2 is SYDVKM. V shed 9 bases and J shed 5 bases, with 11 bases lying between them. Filled out from reference TRBV28 and TRBJ2-1, the complete variable domain reads DVKVTQSSRYLVKRTGEKVFLECVQDMDHENMFWYRQDPGLGLRLIYFSYDVKMKEKGDIPEGYSVSREKKERFSLILESASTNQTSMYLCASRDRNNEQFFGPGTRLTVL.

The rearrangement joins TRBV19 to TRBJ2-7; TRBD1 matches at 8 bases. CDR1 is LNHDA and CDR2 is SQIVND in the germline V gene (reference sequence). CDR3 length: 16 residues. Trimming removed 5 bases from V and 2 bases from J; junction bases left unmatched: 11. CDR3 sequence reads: CASSVGLDRGAYEQYF. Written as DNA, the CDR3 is TGTGCCAGTAGTGTGGGTCTCGACAGGGGAGCCTACGAGCAGTACTTC.

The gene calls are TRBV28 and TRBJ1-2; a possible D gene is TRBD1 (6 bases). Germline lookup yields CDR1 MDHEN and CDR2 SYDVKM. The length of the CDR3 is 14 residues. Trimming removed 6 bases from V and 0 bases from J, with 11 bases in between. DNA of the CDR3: TGTGCCAGCAGCTACTGGGGGCCTAACTATGGCTACACCTTC. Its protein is CASSYWGPNYGYTF.

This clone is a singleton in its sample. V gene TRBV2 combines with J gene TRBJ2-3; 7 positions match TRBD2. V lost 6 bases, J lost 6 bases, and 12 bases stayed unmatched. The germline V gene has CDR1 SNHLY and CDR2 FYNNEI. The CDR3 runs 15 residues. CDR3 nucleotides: TGTGCCAGCAGGGCTTTGGGGGGGAGCGGGGATACGCAGTATTTT. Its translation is CASRALGGSGDTQYF.

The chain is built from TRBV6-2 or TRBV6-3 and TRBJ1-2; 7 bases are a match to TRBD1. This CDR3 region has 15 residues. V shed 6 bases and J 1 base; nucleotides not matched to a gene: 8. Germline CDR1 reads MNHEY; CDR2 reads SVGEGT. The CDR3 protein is CASSDRALFNYGYTF. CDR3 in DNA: TGTGCCAGCAGCGACAGGGCCCTTTTTAACTATGGCTACACCTTC.

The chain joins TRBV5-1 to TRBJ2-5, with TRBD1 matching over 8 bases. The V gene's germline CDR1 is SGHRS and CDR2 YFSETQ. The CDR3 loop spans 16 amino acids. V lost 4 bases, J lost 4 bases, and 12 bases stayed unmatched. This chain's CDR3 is CASSLDPQGAGETQYF. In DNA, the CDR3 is TGCGCCAGCAGCCTGGATCCTCAGGGGGCGGGAGAGACCCAGTACTTC.

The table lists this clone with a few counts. The CDR3 nucleotides are TGTGCCAGCACAACCCCAGATTCTAGCAATGAGCAGTTCTTC. Translating it yields CASTTPDSSNEQFF. The V and J genes are TRBV6-6 and TRBJ2-1; D is unresolved. The CDR3 is 14 amino acids. Germline loops: CDR1 MNHNY, CDR2 SVGAGI (reference sequence). V lost 7 bases and J lost 6, with 16 bases in between.

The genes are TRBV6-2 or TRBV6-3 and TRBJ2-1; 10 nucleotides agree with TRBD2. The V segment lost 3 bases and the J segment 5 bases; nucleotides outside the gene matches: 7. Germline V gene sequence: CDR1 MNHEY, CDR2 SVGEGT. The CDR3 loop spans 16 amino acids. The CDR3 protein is CASSYTSGGAHNEQFF. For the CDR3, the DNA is TGTGCCAGCAGTTATACCAGCGGGGGGGCCCACAATGAGCAGTTCTTC.